The 13 T cell receptor beta chains below all came from one sample that was sequenced in a study of T cell repertoires in cytomegalovirus infection. One entry per CDR3 protein results from TCRdb running MiXCR on the reads. The data contain about 740,000 distinct CDR3 sequences, less than 40% of them seen just once; the ten biggest clones take up roughly 2.9%. The sequenced sample consisted of PBMCs. The receptors originated from a human donor in good health (CMV status not recorded). Some clones in this sample may be carry-over from other donors' samples.

V usage is TRBV6-4 and J usage is TRBJ1-5; D is unresolved. The length of the CDR3 is 13 residues. V lost 6 bases, J lost 3 bases, and 9 bases lay in between. Germline V gene data show CDR1 as MRHNA and CDR2 as SNTAGT. In DNA, the CDR3 is TGTGCCAGCAGAGAGGGTTACAATCAGCCCCAGCATTTT. Its translation: CASREGYNQPQHF.

This clonotype was observed a few times. The rearrangement links TRBV18 to TRBJ1-2; weak D call: TRBD1 (5 bases). The CDR3 has 16 residues. CDR1 and CDR2 from the germline V gene are KGHSH and LQKENI. V was trimmed by 5 bases and J by 0 bases, leaving 16 bases between them. The CDR3 DNA sequence: TGTGCCAGCTCAGGAACAGCGGCGGGGCCTAACTATGGCTACACCTTC. Translation: CASSGTAAGPNYGYTF.

This chain links TRBV28 with TRBJ1-1; a weak D match, TRBD1 (5 bases). V was pared by 1 base and J by 3 bases, with 9 bases between. This CDR3 region has 14 residues. CDR1 is MDHEN, CDR2 SYDVKM, per germline. This CDR3 is CASSLYGTHTEAFF. The CDR3, as DNA: TGTGCCAGCAGTTTATATGGGACCCACACTGAAGCTTTCTTT.

The chain carries TRBV10-3 and TRBJ2-5, with 8 bases that match TRBD2. Germline CDR1 and CDR2: ENHRY and SYGVKD. J was trimmed by 5 bases and V by 2 bases; bases with no gene match: 10. This CDR3 comprises 16 residues. The CDR3 DNA reads as TGTGCCATCAGTGAGACTACCGGGACTAGTGTCGAGACCCAGTACTTC. This encodes CAISETTGTSVETQYF.

The rearrangement uses TRBV11-2 and TRBJ2-5; TRBD2 matches 7 bases. There are 17 residues in the CDR3. The trim removed 2 bases at V and 4 bases at J, leaving 13 bases unmatched. CDR1 and CDR2 (germline): SGHAT, FQNNGV. The CDR3, as DNA: TGTGCCAGCAGCTTAACCCCCGGGGGAGGGCCGGTAGAGACCCAGTACTTC. Its translation is CASSLTPGGGPVETQYF.

With regard to this clonotype: A much larger clone sits a single nucleotide away, making a read error possible. A read error is likely, as this CDR3 ends without the conserved phenylalanine or tryptophan. This chain connects TRBV7-9 to TRBJ2-1, with D maybe TRBD2 (5 bases). V lost 11 bases and J 0 bases, leaving 11 bases between the germline ends. Germline assignment: CDR1 SEHNR and CDR2 FQNEAQ (reference sequence). This CDR3 comprises 13 residues. CDR3: CAVGASSYNEQFL. CDR3 sequence (DNA): TGTGCCGTGGGAGCGAGCTCCTACAATGAGCAGTTCTTA.

This clonotype was counted only a few times. The chain combines TRBV28 with TRBJ2-1; D unclear. V was pared by 4 bases and J by 7 bases, with 17 bases between. Germline assignment: CDR1 MDHEN and CDR2 SYDVKM. The CDR3 loop spans 15 amino acids. CDR3 sequence reads: CASSSSPGWGNEQFF. The CDR3, as DNA: TGTGCCAGCAGTTCCTCGCCCGGGTGGGGAAATGAGCAGTTCTTC.

In this sample, this clonotype turned up many times. This rearrangement joins TRBV7-2 to TRBJ1-5; possible D gene TRBD1, 6 bases. Trimming shortened V by 5 bases and J by 7 bases, and 21 bases separated the two germline ends. The CDR3 is 16 residues long. The V gene's germline CDR1 is SGHTA and CDR2 FQGNSA. CDR3: CASSPNSGGLRQPQHF. CDR3 nucleotide sequence: TGTGCCAGCAGCCCGAATAGCGGGGGGCTGAGGCAGCCCCAGCATTTT.

This clonotype was picked up a small number of times. The CDR3 bases are TGTGCCAGCAGCCGCGGAAGGGGCACTGAAGCTTTCTTT. Amino acids: CASSRGRGTEAFF. The rearrangement uses TRBV14 and TRBJ1-1; D is possibly TRBD1 (5 bases). Per the germline V gene, CDR1 is SGHDN and CDR2 is FVKESK. The CDR3 covers 13 residues. V lost 4 bases, J lost 4 bases, and 10 bases lay in between.

This clonotype was counted only a few times. The CDR3 is CASSPPEGGTGKYNSPLHF. CDR3 in DNA: TGTGCCAGCTCACCACCGGAAGGGGGGACAGGAAAGTATAATTCACCCCTCCACTTT. The chain joins TRBV18 to TRBJ1-6, with 8 positions matching TRBD1. Losses at the gene ends were 0 bases for V and 4 bases for J; bases not matched to a gene: 11. CDR1 and CDR2 from the germline V gene are KGHSH and LQKENI. The CDR3 spans 19 residues.

This clonotype occurred many times. It is unclear where the CDR3 begins or ends on the DNA, so no DNA is shown, and the CDR3 is as TCRdb lists it. The rearrangement uses TRBV6-2 or TRBV6-3 and TRBJ2-6; the table names TRBD1, a call not compared with the DNA. The CDR3 comprises 17 residues, both ends counted. CDR1 and CDR2 (germline): MNHEY, SVGEGT. The CDR3 region is CASSSSDSPSGANVLTF.

The genes are TRBV3-1 and TRBJ1-2; perhaps TRBD1 as D (6 bases). V lost 1 base, J lost 5 bases, and 17 bases lay in between. The CDR3 runs 16 residues. Germline V gene lookup returns CDR1 LGHDT and CDR2 YNNKEL (reference sequence). In nucleotides, the CDR3 is TGTGCCAGCAGCCAAGTTTATGGACAGATTAGTTATGGCTACACCTTC. Protein product: CASSQVYGQISYGYTF.

This chain's CDR3 is CASSLRVDLETQYF. The CDR3 DNA sequence: TGTGCCAGCAGTTTACGGGTGGACTTGGAGACCCAGTACTTC. The chain employs TRBV28 and TRBJ2-5; maybe TRBD2 (5 bases). Germline values: CDR1 MDHEN, CDR2 SYDVKM. The CDR3 consists of 14 residues. The V and J ends lost 2 bases and 5 bases respectively, with 12 bases between them.